This T cell receptor beta chain derives from a study of blood T cell repertoires in COVID-19. Study background: From the United States, Italy and Spain came samples of acute and convalescent COVID-19.

This clone was observed once. There are 16 residues in the CDR3. The V end was cut by 4 bases, the J end by 2 bases, with 18 bases between. From germline, CDR1 is LNHDA and CDR2 SQIVND (reference sequence). Some clones are missing from TCRdb's copy, which holds only in-frame ones; the method was immunoSEQ multiplex PCR. This sample has 130,000 or so clones, with about 83% found just once. The V gene is TRBV19, the J gene TRBJ2-7; TRBD2 is a possible D gene (6 bases). This TCR was sampled from a human donor in a cohort sampled during active COVID-19. Sequences were obtained from peripheral blood. CDR3 DNA sequence: TGTGCCAGTAGTACTGTAATCGGGACTCCTGCCTACGAGCAGTACTTC. Its protein is CASSTVIGTPAYEQYF.